This T cell receptor (beta chain) was retrieved from a study of a mutant IDH1 vaccine in newly diagnosed glioma (TCRdb year 2021). For context, the study as a whole: Across visits V03 through V10, patients got a total of eight vaccinations, given in weeks 1, 3, 5, 7, 11, 15, 19 and 23. Vaccination started 4-6 weeks after radiotherapy alone, or was given together with temozolomide cycles in the groups whose treatment included chemotherapy. The roughly 33 treated patients were approximately 60% male and roughly 40% female, with a mean age of around 40 years. Before enrollment, most patients had been given radiochemotherapy with temozolomide as standard therapy, while the rest had received either radiotherapy alone or temozolomide alone. Six visits were used for peripheral blood collection: V03 (baseline), V05, V07, V10, V12 and V13. Longitudinal TCRB deep sequencing was done for some 25 treated patients, wherever samples were available for exploratory analyses. The study at large found these results: According to the authors, sample limitations meant that analyses of patient blood samples could not be reproduced. Immune responses induced by the vaccine were seen in 90% to 95% of patients across multiple MHC alleles. Changes in the top peripheral T cell clonotypes picked up by TCRB sequencing did not appear to be linked to pseudoprogression. Selection of PBMC samples for TCRB deep sequencing was based on availability.

Library preparation used the immunoSEQ multiplex PCR assay. The hsTCRB Kit was used according to the manufacturer's protocol to amplify rearranged TCR beta chain sequences. TCRB libraries were sequenced on an Illumina MiSeq. The study's processing was this. Demultiplexing, trimming and gene mapping were performed with the kit vendor's proprietary platform. Held by TCRdb, this immuneACCESS table contains in-frame sequences only and omits some clones. Under half of the omission traces to an unresolved V gene where checked; the cause of the rest is unknown. The DNA gave D and trimming, while V, J and clone size come from that table. This sample holds approximately 32,000 clones; 56% were observed only once. Together, the top ten hold approximately 10% of the sample. The time point label of this sample denotes: week 5, during vaccination. A 20-mer mutant IDH1 peptide at 300 micrograms in Montanide made up each vaccine dose, which was injected subcutaneously together with topical imiquimod. All donors had newly diagnosed IDH1-mutant astrocytomas of WHO grade 3 or 4 that showed loss of nuclear ATRX. The samples were drawn from NOA16, a multicentre, single-arm, open-label phase I trial in Germany that tested a mutant IDH1 peptide vaccine in humans for the first time. The DNeasy Blood and Tissue Kit was used to extract genomic DNA from EDTA blood for TCRB sequencing.

The CDR3 runs 13 amino acids, cysteine and phenylalanine included. Here the CDR3 DNA is all that survives: 39 bases in frame from base 1. CDR1 SGHRS and CDR2 YFSETQ were looked up in the germline V gene. V sheds 3 bases and J sheds 3 bases, leaving 9 bases between their ends. The sample holds a few counts of this clone. Its target antigen remains unknown. No base-level quality is on record; no much larger clone is a single base apart. The chain uses TRBV5-1 and TRBJ1-1; the D gene is possibly TRBD1, with 5 bases matching. The receptor's source is a woman aged 18-29 years with glioma. The sequenced sample was PBMCs, obtained from a glioma patient whose treatment included an IDH1 peptide vaccine. The CDR3 reads CASSSLGDTEAFF. The sequenced DNA: TGCGCCAGCAGCTCCTTGGGGGACACTGAAGCTTTCTTT.